This T cell receptor beta chain was recorded in a study of blood T cell repertoires in COVID-19. The overall study: Samples taken during acute and convalescent COVID-19 were collected in the United States, Italy and Spain. Sample material is recorded as cDNA or gDNA derived from T cells, B-cell-depleted T cells, or PBMCs.

In the source study's methods: Amplification of reference gene primers was used by the study to estimate nucleated cell counts. Measured with immunoSEQ multiplex PCR; TCRdb has only the in-frame clones, and not every one. V and J calls and clone size follow that table, whereas D and trimming were derived from the DNA. This table has approximately 70,000 clones, about nine tenths appearing once. The germline gives CDR1 MDHEN, CDR2 SYDVKM. The length of the CDR3 is 12 residues. V was trimmed by 5 bases and J by 6 bases, leaving 11 bases between them. The sequence was obtained from a woman aged 18 to 35 with acute or convalescent COVID-19. Sequencing was performed on peripheral blood. V gene TRBV28 combines with J gene TRBJ2-7; D might be TRBD1 (6 bases). The CDR3: CASSTGPSEQYF. The CDR3 nucleotides read TGTGCCAGCAGTACAGGGCCCTCCGAGCAGTACTTC.